These 18 T cell receptor beta chains share one sample of origin, sequenced in a study of T-cell memory formation after mild COVID-19 (dated by TCRdb to the early 2020s). The library was made by 5' RACE. Sequencing relied on an Illumina NovaSeq 6000. The public reads were reanalyzed by TCRdb: fastp trimming at Q25, MiXCR alignment, in-frame beta chains only. Rows are combined by CDR3 protein, so each entry shows the most common genes and DNA. A total of 500,000 to 650,000 distinct CDR3 sequences appear in this sample, less than 25% of them only once. Jointly, the top ten make up about 8.2% of the sample. The specimen was PBMCs or a T cell subset sorted from them (not recorded which). Receptor source: an adult woman who had mild COVID-19 (a few samples of this study predate the infection). The sample titles of this study are shuffled in the database, so cell type and time point are left out; the donor was told from shared clones.

The chain joins TRBV6-2 or TRBV6-3 to TRBJ2-3; 9 bases map to TRBD1. V trimming: 6 bases; J trimming: 6 bases; junction bases outside the gene matches: 13. CDR1 is MNHEY and CDR2 is SVGEGT in the germline V gene. The CDR3 extends over 16 amino acids. CDR3 sequence (DNA): TGTGCCAGCAGCAAGCTAAGACAGGGGGTTGCTGATACGCAGTATTTT. Translating it yields CASSKLRQGVADTQYF.

The rearrangement joins TRBV7-9 to TRBJ1-1; D unresolved. Germline loops: CDR1 SEHNR, CDR2 FQNEAQ (reference sequence). The CDR3 spans 14 residues. The V end was cut by 0 bases, the J end by 4 bases, with 9 bases between. The CDR3 sequence: CASSLALGSTEAFF. The CDR3 DNA sequence: TGTGCCAGCAGCTTAGCCCTAGGGAGCACTGAAGCTTTCTTT.

The gene calls are TRBV5-5 and TRBJ1-5; 10 bases align to TRBD1. V shed 4 bases and J 3 bases; nucleotides not matched to a gene: 7. Germline V lookup: CDR1 SGHKS, CDR2 YYEKEE (reference sequence). The CDR3 contains 16 residues. This CDR3 is CASSKGTGADNQPQHF. DNA of the CDR3: TGTGCCAGCAGCAAGGGGACAGGGGCGGACAATCAGCCCCAGCATTTT.

This clonotype was recorded at least ten times. The rearrangement links TRBV6-5 to TRBJ2-7; TRBD2 agrees at 8 bases. CDR1 is MNHEY, CDR2 SVGAGI, per germline. The CDR3 extends over 14 amino acids. Trimming took 7 bases from V and 1 from J; bases not matched to a gene: 6. The CDR3: CASTTTGGSYEQYF. The CDR3 DNA reads as TGTGCCAGCACCACGACGGGAGGGTCCTACGAGCAGTACTTC.

Of note for this clonotype: Sequence at one end of the junction differs from germline and may be a read error. The gene calls are TRBV3-1 and TRBJ1-6; TRBD1 is a possible D gene (5 bases). The length of the CDR3 is 13 residues. Germline V gene lookup returns CDR1 LGHDT and CDR2 YNNKEL (reference sequence). The chain's CDR3 is CDSSHDSNSPLHF. In nucleotides, the CDR3 is TGTGACAGCAGCCACGACAGCAATTCACCCCTCCACTTT.

V gene TRBV6-2 or TRBV6-3 combines with J gene TRBJ2-3; D tentatively reads TRBD1 or TRBD2 (5 bases each). Germline V gene lookup returns CDR1 MNHEY and CDR2 SVGEGT. The germline V and J ends were trimmed by 7 bases and 6 bases, with 23 bases remaining between them. The CDR3 runs 16 residues. This CDR3 reads CASTLGTNLKGDTQYF. The CDR3 bases are TGTGCCAGCACCTTGGGGACCAATCTCAAGGGGGATACGCAGTATTTT.

This chain connects TRBV12-3 or TRBV12-4 to TRBJ1-1; TRBD1 matches at 9 bases. J lost 4 bases, V lost 5 bases, and 8 bases had no gene match. The CDR3 totals 15 residues. The CDR3 nucleotides are TGTGCCAGCAGTATCAGCCCGGGACAGGGCACTGAAGCTTTCTTT. The encoded protein is CASSISPGQGTEAFF.

The chain combines TRBV6-6 with TRBJ2-7; no clear D. The V end lost 7 bases, the J end lost 4 bases, and 14 bases lay between the germline ends. The CDR3 length is 13 residues. Per germline, CDR1 MNHNY and CDR2 SVGAGI (reference sequence). Here the CDR3 reads CASTNSDVYEQYF. The CDR3 DNA sequence: TGTGCCAGCACTAATTCGGACGTGTACGAGCAGTACTTC.

This clonotype was seen a handful of times. The chain has TRBV29-1 and TRBJ2-2; a weak D match, TRBD1 (6 bases). CDR3 size: 15 residues. The V end was cut by 4 bases, the J end by 4 bases, with 16 bases between. Germline loops: CDR1 SQVTM, CDR2 ANQGSEA. The CDR3 reads CSVALGDTLTGELFF. The CDR3 DNA is TGCAGCGTTGCCCTGGGGGACACTCTCACCGGGGAGCTGTTTTTT.

This clonotype showed up just once. CDR3 residues: CASSSKLMGDNEQFF. In DNA form, the CDR3 reads TGTGCCAGCAGCTCCAAGCTAATGGGGGACAATGAGCAGTTCTTC. The chain couples TRBV7-9 to TRBJ2-1, with D perhaps matching TRBD1 or TRBD2 (5 bases each). Trimming pared 4 bases from V and 5 bases from J, leaving 15 bases between. The CDR3 consists of 15 residues. CDR1 and CDR2 (germline): SEHNR, FQNEAQ (reference sequence).

The chain is built from TRBV20-1 and TRBJ2-1; the match to TRBD2 covers 11 bases. The CDR3 has 14 amino acids. Looked up from germline, CDR1 is DFQATT and CDR2 is SNEGSKA (reference sequence). With 6 bases clipped from V and 8 bases from J, the junction kept 9 bases outside the gene matches. This CDR3 is CSATGTSGVDEQFF. DNA of the CDR3: TGCAGTGCCACCGGGACTAGCGGAGTCGATGAGCAGTTCTTC.

The V gene is TRBV24-1, the J gene TRBJ2-3; 7 bases map to TRBD2. Trimming removed 3 bases from V and 4 bases from J; junction bases left unmatched: 6. Germline loops: CDR1 KGHDR, CDR2 SFDVKD. The CDR3 has 15 residues. The CDR3 nucleotides read TGTGCCACCAGTGATGCCGGGACTATCGCAGATACGCAGTATTTT. Translation gives CATSDAGTIADTQYF.

In this sample, this clonotype turned up a few times. The rearrangement joins TRBV6-1 to TRBJ1-5, with D possibly TRBD1 on 6 matching bases. CDR3 length: 16 residues. Per the germline V gene, CDR1 is MNHNS and CDR2 is SASEGT. The V and J ends lost 4 bases and 7 bases respectively, with 20 bases between them. The CDR3 sequence: CASSAPARGPRQPQHF. In DNA form, the CDR3 reads TGTGCCAGCAGTGCCCCGGCCAGGGGTCCACGGCAGCCCCAGCATTTT.

The chain combines TRBV6-5 with TRBJ2-5, with D possibly being TRBD1 (7 bases). Germline V gives CDR1 MNHEY, CDR2 SVGAGI. The CDR3 covers 13 residues. V lost 3 bases and J lost 6, with 11 bases in between. In DNA form, the CDR3 reads TGTGCCAGCAGTTATTCAGGGGGGAAGACCCAGTACTTC. Translating gives CASSYSGGKTQYF.

There are a few counts of this clonotype. V and J are TRBV5-1 and TRBJ1-1; D remains unclear. The CDR3 is 14 amino acids. The germline CDR1 and CDR2 sequences are SGHRS and YFSETQ. Trimming took 4 bases from V and 4 from J, leaving 14 bases between them. CDR3 amino acids: CASSRTVSGTEAFF. Here the CDR3 DNA reads TGCGCCAGCAGCCGGACCGTAAGCGGCACTGAAGCTTTCTTT.

This chain joins TRBV29-1 and TRBJ2-7, with 11 bases matching TRBD2. The ends lost 6 bases at V and 4 bases at J; junction bases unmatched: 5. Germline V lookup: CDR1 SQVTM, CDR2 ANQGSEA. The CDR3 has 13 amino acids. CDR3 sequence: CSVLAGGLYEQYF. CDR3 DNA: TGCAGCGTCCTAGCGGGAGGTTTGTACGAGCAGTACTTC.

This clonotype was counted between two and nine times. J is TRBJ1-1 and V is TRBV15; 7 bases align to TRBD1. Germline lookup yields CDR1 LNHNV and CDR2 YYDKDF (reference sequence). This CDR3 spans 15 amino acids. V shed 0 bases and J 6 bases; nucleotides not matched to a gene: 7. CDR3 in amino acids: CATSRDRGTAAEAFF. CDR3 sequence (DNA): TGTGCCACCAGCAGAGACCGAGGGACAGCTGCTGAAGCTTTCTTT.

This clonotype was found a few times. The chain recombines TRBV7-9 with TRBJ1-5; D gene uncertain. CDR1 is SEHNR, CDR2 FQNEAQ, per germline (reference sequence). This CDR3 spans 14 amino acids. The ends were cut back, 8 bases at V and 3 bases at J, with 14 bases in the middle. Here the CDR3 reads CASRPSGSNQPQHF. CDR3 DNA sequence: TGTGCCAGCCGGCCCTCGGGGTCCAATCAGCCCCAGCATTTT.